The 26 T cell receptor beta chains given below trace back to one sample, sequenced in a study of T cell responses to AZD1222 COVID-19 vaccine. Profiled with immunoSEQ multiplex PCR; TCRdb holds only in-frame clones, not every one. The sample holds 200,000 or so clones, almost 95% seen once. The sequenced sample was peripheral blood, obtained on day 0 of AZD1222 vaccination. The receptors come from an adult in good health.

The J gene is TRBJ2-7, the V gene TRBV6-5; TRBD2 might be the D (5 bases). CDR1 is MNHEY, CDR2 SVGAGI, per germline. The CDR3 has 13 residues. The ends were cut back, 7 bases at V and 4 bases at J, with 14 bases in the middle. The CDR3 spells CASTSPLGYEQYF. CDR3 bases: TGTGCCAGCACTAGCCCCTTGGGGTACGAGCAGTACTTC.

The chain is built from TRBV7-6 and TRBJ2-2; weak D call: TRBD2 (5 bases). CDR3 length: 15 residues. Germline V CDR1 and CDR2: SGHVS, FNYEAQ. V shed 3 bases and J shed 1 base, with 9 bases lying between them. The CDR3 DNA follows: TGTGCCAGCAGCTTTGGACTCGAGAACACCGGGGAGCTGTTTTTT. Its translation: CASSFGLENTGELFF.

DNA of the CDR3: TGTGCCATCCCGGGGACAGGGAGAGCTGGCTACACCTTC. Amino acid sequence: CAIPGTGRAGYTF. This sequence joins TRBV6-5 and TRBJ1-2; 9 bases are a match to TRBD1. Germline CDR1 is MNHEY and CDR2 is SVGAGI. The J segment lost 7 bases and the V segment lost 10 bases, leaving 10 bases of the junction unmatched. The CDR3 has 13 amino acids.

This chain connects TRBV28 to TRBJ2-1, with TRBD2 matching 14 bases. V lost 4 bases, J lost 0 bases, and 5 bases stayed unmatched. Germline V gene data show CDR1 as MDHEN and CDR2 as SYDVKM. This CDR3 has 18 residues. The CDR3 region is CASSWTSGGSSSYNEQFF. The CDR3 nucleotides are TGTGCCAGCAGTTGGACTAGCGGGGGGTCAAGCTCCTACAATGAGCAGTTCTTC.

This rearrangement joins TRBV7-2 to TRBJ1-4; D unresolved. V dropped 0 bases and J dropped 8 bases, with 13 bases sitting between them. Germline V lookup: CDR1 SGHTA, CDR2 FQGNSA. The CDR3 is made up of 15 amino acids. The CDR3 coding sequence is TGTGCCAGCAGCTTAGCGTCGAGGGCGAGGGAAAAACTGTTTTTT. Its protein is CASSLASRAREKLFF.

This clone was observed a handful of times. CDR3 residues: CASSEGGSYSNEQFF. DNA for the CDR3: TGTGCCAGCAGTGAAGGGGGAAGTTACAGTAATGAGCAGTTCTTC. This chain links TRBV25-1 with TRBJ2-1; either TRBD1 or TRBD2 may supply D (5 bases each). Trimming took off 2 bases at V and 7 bases at J, with 15 bases between the two ends. This CDR3 contains 15 residues. Germline-derived CDR1 and CDR2 are MGHDK and SYGVNS. Together with reference TRBV25-1 and TRBJ2-1, the CDR3 gives the full variable domain: EADIYQTPRYLVIGTGKKITLECSQTMGHDKMYWYQQDPGMELHLIHYSYGVNSTEKGDLSSESTVSRIRTEHFPLTLESARPSHTSQYLCASSEGGSYSNEQFFGPGTRLTVL.

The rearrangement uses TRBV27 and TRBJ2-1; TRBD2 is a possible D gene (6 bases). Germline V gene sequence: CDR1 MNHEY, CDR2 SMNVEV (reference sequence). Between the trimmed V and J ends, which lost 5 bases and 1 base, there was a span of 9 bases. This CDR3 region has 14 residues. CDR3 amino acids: CASSDGSSYNEQFF. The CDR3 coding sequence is TGTGCCAGCAGTGACGGGAGTTCCTACAATGAGCAGTTCTTC.

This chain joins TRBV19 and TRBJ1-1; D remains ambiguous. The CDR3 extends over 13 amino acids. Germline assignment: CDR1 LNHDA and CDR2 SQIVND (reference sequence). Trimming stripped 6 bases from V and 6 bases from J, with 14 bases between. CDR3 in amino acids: CASRSFPEAEAFF. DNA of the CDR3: TGTGCCAGTAGGTCTTTCCCGGAGGCTGAAGCTTTCTTT.

The DNA of the CDR3 is TGTGCCAGCAGTGAAACGCATAACACAGATACGCAGTATTTT. Protein product: CASSETHNTDTQYF. This sequence joins TRBV4-2 and TRBJ2-3; no clear D. The CDR3 extends over 14 amino acids. CDR1 is LGHNA, CDR2 YNFKEQ, per germline. V lost 6 bases and J lost 2, with 12 bases in between.

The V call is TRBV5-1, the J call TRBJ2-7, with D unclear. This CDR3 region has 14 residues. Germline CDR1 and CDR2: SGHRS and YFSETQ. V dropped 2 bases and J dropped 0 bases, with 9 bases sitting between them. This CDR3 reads CASSFTVNSYEQYF. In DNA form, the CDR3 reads TGCGCCAGCAGCTTTACAGTGAACTCCTACGAGCAGTACTTC. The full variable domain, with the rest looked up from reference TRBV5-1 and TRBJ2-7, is KAGVTQTPRYLIKTRGQQVTLSCSPISGHRSVSWYQQTPGQGLQFLFEYFSETQRNKGNFPGRFSGRQFSNSRSEMNVSTLELGDSALYLCASSFTVNSYEQYFGPGTRLTVT.

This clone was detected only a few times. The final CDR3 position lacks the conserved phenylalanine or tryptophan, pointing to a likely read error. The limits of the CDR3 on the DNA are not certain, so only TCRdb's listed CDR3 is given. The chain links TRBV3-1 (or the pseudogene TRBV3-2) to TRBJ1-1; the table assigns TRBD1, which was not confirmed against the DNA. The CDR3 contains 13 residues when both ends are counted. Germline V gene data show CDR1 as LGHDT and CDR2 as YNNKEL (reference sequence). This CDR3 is CASSPSVRQKTDL.

The CDR3 DNA reads TGCGCCAGCAGCTTGTCGTTTCGATATGGCTACACCTTC. Amino acid sequence: CASSLSFRYGYTF. The rearrangement links TRBV5-1 to TRBJ1-2, with unresolved D. This CDR3 comprises 13 residues. Germline CDR1 reads SGHRS; CDR2 reads YFSETQ. Trimming took 1 base from V and 5 from J, leaving 9 bases between them. Together with reference TRBV5-1 and TRBJ1-2, the CDR3 gives the full variable domain: KAGVTQTPRYLIKTRGQQVTLSCSPISGHRSVSWYQQTPGQGLQFLFEYFSETQRNKGNFPGRFSGRQFSNSRSEMNVSTLELGDSALYLCASSLSFRYGYTFGSGTRLTVV.

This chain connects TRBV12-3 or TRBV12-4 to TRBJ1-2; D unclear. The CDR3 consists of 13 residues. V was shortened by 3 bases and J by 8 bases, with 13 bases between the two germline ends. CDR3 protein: CASSLAASGGYTF. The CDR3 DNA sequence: TGTGCCAGCAGTTTGGCGGCATCGGGAGGCTACACCTTC.

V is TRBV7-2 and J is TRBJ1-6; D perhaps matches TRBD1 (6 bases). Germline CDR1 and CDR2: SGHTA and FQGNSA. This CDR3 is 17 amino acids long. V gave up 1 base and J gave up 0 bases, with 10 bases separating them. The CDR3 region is CASSLDGGGSYNSPLHF. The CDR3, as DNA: TGTGCCAGCAGCTTAGATGGAGGGGGCTCCTATAATTCACCCCTCCACTTT.

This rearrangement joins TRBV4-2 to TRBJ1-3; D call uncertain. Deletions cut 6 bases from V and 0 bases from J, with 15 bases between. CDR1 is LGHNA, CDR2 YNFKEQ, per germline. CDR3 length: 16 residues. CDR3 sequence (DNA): TGTGCCAGCAGTCTCCCCTCGCCCAACTCTGGAAACACCATATATTTT. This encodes CASSLPSPNSGNTIYF.

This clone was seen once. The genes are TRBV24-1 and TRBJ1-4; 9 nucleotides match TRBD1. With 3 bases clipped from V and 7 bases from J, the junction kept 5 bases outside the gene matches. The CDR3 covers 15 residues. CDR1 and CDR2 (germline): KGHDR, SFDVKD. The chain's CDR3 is CATSDTSDRGEKLFF. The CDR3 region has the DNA TGTGCCACCAGTGATACCTCGGACAGGGGTGAAAAACTGTTTTTT.

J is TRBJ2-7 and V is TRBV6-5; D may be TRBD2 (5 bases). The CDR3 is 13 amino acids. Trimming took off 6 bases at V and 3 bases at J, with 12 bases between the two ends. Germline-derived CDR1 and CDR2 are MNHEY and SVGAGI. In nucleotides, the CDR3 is TGTGCCAGCAGGAATACCCGGGGCTACGAGCAGTACTTC. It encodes CASRNTRGYEQYF.

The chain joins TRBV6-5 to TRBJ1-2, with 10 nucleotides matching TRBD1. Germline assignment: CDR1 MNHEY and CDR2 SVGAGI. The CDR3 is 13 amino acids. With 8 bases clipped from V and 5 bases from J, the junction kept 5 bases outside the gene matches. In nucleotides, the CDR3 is TGTGCCAGCGGTTGGACAGGGGGATATGGCTACACCTTC. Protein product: CASGWTGGYGYTF.

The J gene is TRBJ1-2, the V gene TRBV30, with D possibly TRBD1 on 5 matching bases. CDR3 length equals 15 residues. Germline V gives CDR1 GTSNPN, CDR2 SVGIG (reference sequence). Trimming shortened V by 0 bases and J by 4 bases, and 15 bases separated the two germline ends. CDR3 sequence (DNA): TGTGCCTGGAGTGTACCCGCCGGGGCCGTCTATGGCTACACCTTC. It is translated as CAWSVPAGAVYGYTF.

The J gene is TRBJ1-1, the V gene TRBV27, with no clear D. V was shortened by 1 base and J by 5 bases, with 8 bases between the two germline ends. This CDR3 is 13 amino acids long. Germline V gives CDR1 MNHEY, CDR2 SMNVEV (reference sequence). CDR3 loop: CASSLFRETEAFF. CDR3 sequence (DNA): TGTGCCAGCAGTTTATTTAGGGAGACTGAAGCTTTCTTT.

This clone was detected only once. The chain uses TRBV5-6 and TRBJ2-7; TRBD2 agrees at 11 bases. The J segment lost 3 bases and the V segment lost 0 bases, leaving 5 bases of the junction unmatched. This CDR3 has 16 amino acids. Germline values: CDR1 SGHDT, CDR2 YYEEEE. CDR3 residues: CASSLETSGSLYEQYF. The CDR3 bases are TGTGCCAGCAGCTTGGAAACTAGCGGGAGTCTCTACGAGCAGTACTTC.

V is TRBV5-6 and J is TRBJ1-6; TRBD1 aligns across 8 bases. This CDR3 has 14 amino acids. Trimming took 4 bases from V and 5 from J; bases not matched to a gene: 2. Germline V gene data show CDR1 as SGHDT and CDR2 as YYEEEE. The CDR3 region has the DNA TGTGCCAGCAGCCGGACAGGGAATAATTCACCCCTCCACTTT. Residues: CASSRTGNNSPLHF.

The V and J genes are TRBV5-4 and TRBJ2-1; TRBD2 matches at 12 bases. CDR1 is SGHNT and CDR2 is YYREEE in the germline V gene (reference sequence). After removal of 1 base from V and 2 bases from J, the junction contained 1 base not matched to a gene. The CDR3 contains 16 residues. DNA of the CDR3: TGTGCCAGCAGCTTGTCTAGCGGGGGGGCCTACAATGAGCAGTTCTTC. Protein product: CASSLSSGGAYNEQFF.

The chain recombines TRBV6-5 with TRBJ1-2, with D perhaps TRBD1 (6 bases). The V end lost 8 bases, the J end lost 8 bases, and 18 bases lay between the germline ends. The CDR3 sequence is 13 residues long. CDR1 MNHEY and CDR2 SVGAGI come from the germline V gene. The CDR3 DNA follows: TGTGCCAGCTTTCACCAGGGGCGTGGCGGCTACACCTTC. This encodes CASFHQGRGGYTF.

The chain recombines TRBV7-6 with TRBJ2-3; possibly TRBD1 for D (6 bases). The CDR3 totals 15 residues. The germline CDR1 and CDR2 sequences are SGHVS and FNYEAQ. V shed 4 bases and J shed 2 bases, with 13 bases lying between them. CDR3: CASSSSTGVTDTQYF. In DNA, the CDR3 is TGTGCCAGCAGCTCCTCGACAGGAGTCACAGATACGCAGTATTTT.

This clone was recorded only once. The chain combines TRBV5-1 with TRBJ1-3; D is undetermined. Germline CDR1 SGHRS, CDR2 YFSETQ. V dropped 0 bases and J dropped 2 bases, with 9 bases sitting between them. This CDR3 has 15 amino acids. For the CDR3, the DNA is TGCGCCAGCAGCTTGGCCTTGGATGCTGGAAACACCATATATTTT. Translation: CASSLALDAGNTIYF.